The 27 T cell receptor beta chains below all came from one sample that was sequenced in a study of blood T cells in healthy people across ages. The use of a sample-barcoded 5' primer and a J-beta primer mix characterized a second PCR of roughly 6 to 11 cycles. Each CDR3 protein is one row after TCRdb ran MiXCR on the 5' RACE reads. The data hold about 1.6 million distinct CDR3 sequences, with about 32% observed a single time. Input material: blood. These receptors were obtained from a young woman in good health.

Only a few counts were recorded for this clonotype. One end of the junction varies from germline; a read error may be responsible. The chain links TRBV12-3 or TRBV12-4 to TRBJ2-3, with TRBD1 identical over 12 bases. The CDR3 length is 15 residues. For the CDR3, the DNA is TGTGCCAGCAGAGGGGACAGGGGGCCTGCAGATATGCAGTATTTT. Translating it yields CASRGDRGPADMQYF.

The rearrangement links TRBV5-1 to TRBJ2-3; D unclear. With 4 bases removed from V and 2 bases from J, the gap between germline ends came to 11 bases. The CDR3 spans 14 residues. Germline-derived CDR1 and CDR2 are SGHRS and YFSETQ. This chain's CDR3 is CASSAPAHTDTQYF. For the CDR3, the DNA is TGCGCCAGCAGCGCCCCAGCACACACAGATACGCAGTATTTT.

This clonotype was recorded at least ten times. The chain has TRBV20-1 and TRBJ2-5, with 8 bases that match TRBD1. Germline CDR1 and CDR2: DFQATT and SNEGSKA (reference sequence). Germline trimming cut 2 bases from V and 4 bases from J; bases unmatched to any gene: 9. The CDR3 runs to 15 residues. The CDR3 reads CSARPHHRGRETQYF. In DNA, the CDR3 is TGCAGTGCTAGACCGCATCACAGGGGGAGAGAGACCCAGTACTTC.

A word on this clonotype: With a much larger clone just one base away, this may be a read error. The CDR3 sequence: CASSQSPPRGGVSYEQYF. CDR3 bases: TGCGCCAGCAGCCAATCACCGCCCCGCGGCGGGGTCTCCTACGAGCAGTACTTC. J is TRBJ2-7 and V is TRBV4-1; a possible D gene is TRBD2 (6 bases). Trimming shortened V by 2 bases and J by 0 bases, and 20 bases separated the two germline ends. The CDR3 consists of 18 residues. The germline V gene encodes CDR1 MGHRA and CDR2 YSYEKL.

In its sample, this clonotype was seen a few times. The chain recombines TRBV20-1 with TRBJ1-5; D is undetermined. Per germline, CDR1 DFQATT and CDR2 SNEGSKA (reference sequence). Between the trimmed V and J ends, which lost 6 bases and 3 bases, there was a span of 15 bases. The CDR3 consists of 14 residues. The CDR3 DNA reads as TGCAGTGCCCCGACGGACGGGTTCAATCAGCCCCAGCATTTT. Translated: CSAPTDGFNQPQHF.

Regarding this clonotype: Compared with germline, one end of the junction differs, possibly owing to a read error. This chain joins TRBV27 and TRBJ1-2, with D possibly TRBD1 on 6 matching bases. This CDR3 region has 15 residues. The V gene's germline CDR1 is MNHEY and CDR2 SMNVEV (reference sequence). CDR3 in DNA: TGTGCCAGCAGTTCGCGGACCGGGACAACTAATGGCTACACCTTT. It specifies CASSSRTGTTNGYTF.

The rearrangement links TRBV9 to TRBJ1-1; TRBD1 aligns across 9 bases. CDR1 SGDLS and CDR2 YYNGEE come from the germline V gene. Trimming cost V 4 bases and J 8 bases; bases outside gene matches: 9. This CDR3 has 14 amino acids. The CDR3 bases are TGTGCCAGCAGCCCCCGGACAGGGGAGGGCGAAGCTTTCTTT. As protein: CASSPRTGEGEAFF.

The chain has TRBV6-1 and TRBJ2-7; D not resolved. The CDR3 is made up of 12 amino acids. Germline lookup yields CDR1 MNHNS and CDR2 SASEGT. V lost 4 bases and J 3 bases, leaving 7 bases between the germline ends. CDR3 in amino acids: CASSVSIYEQYF. CDR3 coding DNA: TGTGCCAGCAGTGTTAGCATCTACGAGCAGTACTTC.

The V gene is TRBV7-3, the J gene TRBJ2-2, with D uncertain. The ends were cut back, 5 bases at V and 5 bases at J, with 15 bases in the middle. The CDR3 sequence is 15 residues long. Germline CDR1 and CDR2: SGHTA and FQGTGA. Here the CDR3 reads CASSPNLGLTGELFF. CDR3 DNA sequence: TGTGCCAGCAGCCCAAATCTAGGTTTAACCGGGGAGCTGTTTTTT.

The DNA for the CDR3 is TGTGCCAGCCGGGGGGCCACCTCTCTGAAAGATACGCAGTATTTT. This sequence encodes CASRGATSLKDTQYF. This chain connects TRBV7-2 to TRBJ2-3; tentatively, D is TRBD2 (7 bases). V dropped 8 bases and J dropped 5 bases, with 20 bases sitting between them. This CDR3 spans 15 amino acids. Germline loops: CDR1 SGHTA, CDR2 FQGNSA.

This clonotype appeared a few times. The rearrangement links TRBV3-1 to TRBJ2-7, with a weak D call TRBD2 (6 bases). V shed 4 bases and J shed 2 bases, with 18 bases lying between them. Looked up from germline, CDR1 is LGHDT and CDR2 is YNNKEL (reference sequence). The CDR3 consists of 16 residues. In nucleotides, the CDR3 is TGTGCCAGCAGCCGCGGGCGGGGACTGGACGCCTACGAGCAGTACTTC. Encoded protein: CASSRGRGLDAYEQYF.

Turning to this clonotype: A much larger clone lies a single base off, so this may be a read error. The chain joins TRBV20-1 to TRBJ2-4, with 15 bases aligning to TRBD2. The tail of the sequence fits TRBJ2-7 better, so the J call may be wrong. Germline V gives CDR1 DFQATT, CDR2 SNEGSKA (reference sequence). The CDR3 covers 13 residues. CDR3 region: CSAEGLAGGEQYF. For the CDR3, the DNA is TGCAGTGCTGAGGGACTAGCGGGGGGCGAGCAGTACTTC.

This chain uses TRBV15 with TRBJ1-1; no firm D call. Per the germline V gene, CDR1 is LNHNV and CDR2 is YYDKDF (reference sequence). The CDR3 length is 15 residues. With 2 bases removed from V and 5 bases from J, the gap between germline ends came to 15 bases. The DNA for the CDR3 is TGTGCCACCAGCAGACCGACGTTAATGGGGACTGAAGCTTTCTTT. Its protein is CATSRPTLMGTEAFF.

With regard to this clonotype: A much larger clone differs by one base, so this may be a read error. The gene calls are TRBV4-2 and TRBJ2-3; 9 bases fit TRBD2. The length of the CDR3 is 15 residues. Germline assignment: CDR1 LGHNA and CDR2 YNFKEQ. CDR3 DNA: TGTGCCGGCAGCCAAGTGAGCGGGGGGATGAATACGCAGTATTTT. Amino acid sequence: CAGSQVSGGMNTQYF.

The chain recombines TRBV29-1 with TRBJ1-4, with D unresolved. The CDR3 runs 12 residues. V shed 1 base and J shed 7 bases, with 7 bases lying between them. Looked up from germline, CDR1 is SQVTM and CDR2 is ANQGSEA. DNA for the CDR3: TGCAGCGTTGAAGGCTCCTCTGAAAAACTGTTTTTT. Encoded protein: CSVEGSSEKLFF.

This clonotype was detected ten times or more. The chain recombines TRBV7-8 with TRBJ2-7; TRBD2 is a possible D gene (5 bases). V was shortened by 2 bases and J by 8 bases, with 22 bases between the two germline ends. The CDR3 has 16 amino acids. The germline V gene encodes CDR1 SGHVS and CDR2 FQNEAQ. Here the CDR3 DNA reads TGTGCCAGCAGCTTACCTTTGAGATACGGGGTCTTCCAGCAGTACTTC. It yields the protein CASSLPLRYGVFQQYF.

This sequence joins TRBV7-9 and TRBJ2-1; a possible D gene is TRBD2 (5 bases). CDR3 length: 19 residues. Trimming took off 5 bases at V and 2 bases at J, with 25 bases between the two ends. Germline CDR1 reads SEHNR; CDR2 reads FQNEAQ (reference sequence). The DNA for the CDR3 is TGTGCCAGCAGCCCCTTTCCCCATAAGCGGTCACCAACCTACAATGAGCAGTTCTTC. This sequence encodes CASSPFPHKRSPTYNEQFF.

V and J are TRBV2 and TRBJ1-5; D is perhaps TRBD1 (5 bases). Per the germline V gene, CDR1 is SNHLY and CDR2 is FYNNEI. Trimming cost V 1 base and J 6 bases, with 7 bases left between them. The CDR3 contains 13 residues. The CDR3 DNA follows: TGTGCCAGCAGTGAAGACGGGACTCAGCCCCAGCATTTT. Translated, it gives CASSEDGTQPQHF.

This clonotype came up a few times. J is TRBJ1-2 and V is TRBV7-9; the D gene is possibly TRBD1 (5 bases). Per germline, CDR1 SEHNR and CDR2 FQNEAQ (reference sequence). The CDR3 is made up of 14 amino acids. Between the trimmed V and J ends, which lost 3 bases and 3 bases, there was a span of 11 bases. The CDR3 protein is CASSFGDSDYGYTF. CDR3 nucleotide sequence: TGTGCCAGCAGCTTTGGTGACAGTGACTATGGCTACACCTTC.

This clonotype came up a few times. The genes are TRBV20-1 and TRBJ2-1, with TRBD1 identical over 8 bases. The germline gives CDR1 DFQATT, CDR2 SNEGSKA (reference sequence). CDR3 length equals 14 residues. V was clipped by 4 bases and J by 0 bases; unmatched bases: 2. The CDR3: CSAIGQGSYNEQFF. Here the CDR3 DNA reads TGCAGTGCTATCGGACAGGGCTCCTACAATGAGCAGTTCTTC.

The chain recombines TRBV7-3 with TRBJ1-6; D may be TRBD1 (5 bases). The CDR3 spans 14 residues. The V and J ends lost 1 base and 9 bases respectively, with 10 bases between them. CDR1 and CDR2 from the germline V gene are SGHTA and FQGTGA. CDR3 DNA: TGTGCCAGCAGCTTAAACTCCGGGGGTTCACCCCTCCACTTT. This translates into CASSLNSGGSPLHF.

This clonotype was observed a handful of times. The V gene is TRBV28, the J gene TRBJ2-7; 8 bases are shared with TRBD1. V lost 6 bases to trimming and J lost 4 bases; unmatched junction nucleotides: 11. CDR1 is MDHEN, CDR2 SYDVKM, per germline. The CDR3 has 15 amino acids. The CDR3 DNA sequence: TGTGCCAGCAGAAGTACAGGGGGTCAACGGTACGAGCAGTACTTC. Translation: CASRSTGGQRYEQYF.

The chain is built from TRBV27 and TRBJ1-5; no clear D. This CDR3 has 16 residues. V dropped 3 bases and J dropped 2 bases, with 14 bases sitting between them. The V gene's germline CDR1 is MNHEY and CDR2 SMNVEV (reference sequence). The CDR3 protein is CASSFRGGFGNQPQHF. CDR3 DNA sequence: TGTGCCAGCAGTTTTCGGGGAGGGTTTGGCAATCAGCCCCAGCATTTT.

This clonotype was counted a few times. This sequence joins TRBV5-1 and TRBJ2-7; D call uncertain. V was shortened by 7 bases and J by 7 bases, with 21 bases between the two germline ends. The CDR3 spans 14 residues. The germline gives CDR1 SGHRS, CDR2 YFSETQ. The CDR3 spells CASRPVGAIQEQYF. The CDR3, as DNA: TGCGCCAGCCGACCCGTCGGTGCCATACAGGAGCAGTACTTC.

This clonotype was observed a few times. As DNA, the CDR3 is TGTGCCAGCGGGGGCCCCTCCGGGGGAGATACGCAGTATTTT. Protein sequence: CASGGPSGGDTQYF. The chain recombines TRBV11-2 with TRBJ2-3; D may be TRBD1 or TRBD2 (6 bases each). CDR1 SGHAT and CDR2 FQNNGV come from the germline V gene. Trimming took 8 bases from V and 5 from J, leaving 17 bases between them. There are 14 residues in the CDR3.

The chain carries TRBV6-1 and TRBJ1-5; 8 nucleotides align to TRBD1. The length of the CDR3 is 18 residues. Germline CDR1 MNHNS, CDR2 SASEGT. V dropped 4 bases and J dropped 0; count of bases not matched to a gene: 11. CDR3 bases: TGTGCCAGCAGTGTGAACGGGACAGGAGAGTATAGCAATCAGCCCCAGCATTTT. Protein product: CASSVNGTGEYSNQPQHF.

This clonotype was recorded once. The gene calls are TRBV7-9 and TRBJ2-5; 8 nucleotides match TRBD1. V lost 1 base to trimming and J lost 3 bases; unmatched junction nucleotides: 10. Germline lookup yields CDR1 SEHNR and CDR2 FQNEAQ (reference sequence). The CDR3 sequence is 17 residues long. In DNA, the CDR3 is TGTGCCAGCAGCTTAGGGCAGGGGGCAGGATTCAAAGAGACCCAGTACTTC. It is translated as CASSLGQGAGFKETQYF.